The 25 T cell receptor beta chains in this list originate from one sample, sequenced in a study of identical twins. TCRdb independently ran MiXCR on the 5' RACE reads; one entry per CDR3 protein. Of 400,000 to 500,000 distinct CDR3 sequences in the sample, roughly an eighth were seen once. The same sample was also used in a study of yellow fever vaccine responses in identical twins.

The specimen was CD4+ T cells sorted from blood. The origin of the receptors is a woman aged 18-29 years in good health.

V is TRBV11-1 and J is TRBJ2-3; 11 nucleotides align to TRBD2. This CDR3 comprises 18 residues. From germline, CDR1 is SGHAT and CDR2 FQDESV (reference sequence). The V segment lost 1 base and the J segment 6 bases; nucleotides outside the gene matches: 12. CDR3 residues: CASSLGRYSGRADDTQYF. CDR3 in DNA: TGTGCCAGCAGCTTAGGCCGCTATAGCGGGAGGGCCGATGATACGCAGTATTTT.

This clonotype was detected only a few times. This chain joins TRBV6-4 and TRBJ2-1; 8 positions agree with TRBD2. Germline V gives CDR1 MRHNA, CDR2 SNTAGT. This CDR3 is built from 17 residues. The V segment lost 3 bases and the J segment 9 bases; nucleotides outside the gene matches: 16. The CDR3 protein is CASSESLPAGVIIEQFF. The CDR3 coding sequence is TGTGCCAGCAGTGAGTCTCTTCCAGCGGGAGTAATAATTGAGCAGTTCTTC.

The rearrangement joins TRBV12-2 to TRBJ1-6. TRBV12-2 is an annotated pseudogene. This CDR3 is 13 amino acids long. CDR3 in amino acids: CASRSALLSPLHF. CDR3 DNA: TGTGCAAGTCGCTCCGCTCTACTTTCACCCCTCCACTTT.

This clonotype was picked up a small number of times. This chain connects TRBV6-2 or TRBV6-3 to TRBJ1-1; D is undetermined. Trimming removed 5 bases at V and 0 bases at J, with 16 bases between. The CDR3 runs to 16 residues. Germline values: CDR1 MNHEY, CDR2 SVGEGT. This CDR3 reads CASSPPPGYMNTEAFF. The CDR3 DNA sequence: TGTGCCAGCAGTCCCCCGCCGGGGTACATGAACACTGAAGCTTTCTTT.

The CDR3 sequence: CASSSGGRGPGELFF. DNA for the CDR3: TGTGCCAGCAGCTCGGGGGGGAGGGGCCCCGGGGAGCTGTTTTTT. The genes are TRBV7-2 and TRBJ2-2; 8 positions match TRBD2. Unmatched junction bases numbered 7, after V lost 4 bases and J lost 6 bases. The germline V gene encodes CDR1 SGHTA and CDR2 FQGNSA. The CDR3 covers 15 residues.

The V and J genes are TRBV20-1 and TRBJ1-5; no reliable D call. Trimming took off 0 bases at V and 5 bases at J, with 5 bases between the two ends. Per the germline V gene, CDR1 is DFQATT and CDR2 is SNEGSKA (reference sequence). This CDR3 comprises 12 residues. CDR3 DNA sequence: TGCAGTGCTAGAGAAGGTCATCAGCCCCAGCATTTT. This encodes CSAREGHQPQHF.

The gene calls are TRBV20-1 and TRBJ2-7, with 10 bases fitting TRBD2. This CDR3 comprises 16 residues. V lost 6 bases to trimming and J lost 0 bases; unmatched junction nucleotides: 11. Germline loops: CDR1 DFQATT, CDR2 SNEGSKA (reference sequence). The CDR3 DNA sequence: TGCAGTGCCTCAGGACTAGCGGCAAAGAGCTCCTACGAGCAGTACTTC. It yields the protein CSASGLAAKSSYEQYF.

This clonotype has more than one count but fewer than ten. The chain has TRBV4-3 and TRBJ2-7; D remains ambiguous. V lost 1 base, J lost 7 bases, and 11 bases lay in between. The CDR3 covers 13 residues. Germline V gene data show CDR1 as LGHNA and CDR2 as YSLEER. The CDR3: CASSQVVGWEQYF. The CDR3 region has the DNA TGCGCCAGCAGCCAAGTGGTGGGTTGGGAGCAGTACTTC.

This clonotype showed up many times. The chain combines TRBV5-4 with TRBJ2-7; 9 bases are a match to TRBD2. With 3 bases clipped from V and 0 bases from J, the junction kept 16 bases outside the gene matches. Germline V CDR1 and CDR2: SGHNT, YYREEE (reference sequence). The CDR3 is 19 amino acids. The CDR3 spells CASSSGGGWLAGSSYEQYF. The CDR3 region has the DNA TGTGCCAGCAGCTCGGGCGGTGGTTGGCTAGCGGGGAGCTCCTACGAGCAGTACTTC.

V gene TRBV7-2 combines with J gene TRBJ2-3; possibly TRBD1 for D (5 bases). The CDR3 has 14 residues. The V gene's germline CDR1 is SGHTA and CDR2 FQGNSA. Trimming took 5 bases from V and 3 from J, leaving 12 bases between them. The CDR3, as DNA: TGTGCCAGCAGCACGTGGCAGGGTACAGATACGCAGTATTTT. It specifies CASSTWQGTDTQYF.

The chain couples TRBV15 to TRBJ2-1; weak D call: TRBD2 (6 bases). The V and J ends lost 0 bases and 7 bases respectively, with 16 bases between them. This CDR3 contains 16 residues. Germline lookup yields CDR1 LNHNV and CDR2 YYDKDF (reference sequence). The CDR3 DNA reads TGTGCCACCAGCAGAGATTATGGAGGGGCGCGAAATGAGCAGTTCTTC. Translating it yields CATSRDYGGARNEQFF.

This clonotype came up a few times. The V call is TRBV28, the J call TRBJ2-7, with D perhaps matching TRBD1 or TRBD2 (6 bases each). The CDR3 loop spans 14 amino acids. The germline gives CDR1 MDHEN, CDR2 SYDVKM. V lost 5 bases and J 3 bases, leaving 14 bases between the germline ends. The CDR3 is CASSERARGYEQYF. Here the CDR3 DNA reads TGTGCCAGCAGTGAGCGGGCCAGGGGCTACGAGCAGTACTTC.

The chain carries TRBV28 and TRBJ2-7; a weak D match, TRBD2 (5 bases). This CDR3 has 16 amino acids. The V end was cut by 7 bases, the J end by 0 bases, with 19 bases between. CDR1 is MDHEN, CDR2 SYDVKM, per germline. CDR3: CASTSWRALSSYEQYF. The CDR3 DNA follows: TGTGCCAGCACCTCTTGGCGGGCCCTTAGCTCCTACGAGCAGTACTTC.

The sample holds many counts of this clonotype. V and J are TRBV5-5 and TRBJ2-1; perhaps TRBD2 as D (5 bases). The germline V and J ends were trimmed by 0 bases and 0 bases, with 7 bases remaining between them. CDR3 size: 15 residues. Germline CDR1 SGHKS, CDR2 YYEKEE (reference sequence). CDR3 sequence reads: CASSLVGISYNEQFF. The CDR3 bases are TGTGCCAGCAGCTTGGTCGGGATCTCCTACAATGAGCAGTTCTTC.

The chain uses TRBV7-9 and TRBJ2-1; tentative D call: TRBD1 (6 bases). The length of the CDR3 is 16 residues. Germline V gives CDR1 SEHNR, CDR2 FQNEAQ (reference sequence). The ends were cut back, 6 bases at V and 5 bases at J, with 20 bases in the middle. The CDR3 region is CASRSMGALGDNEQFF. CDR3 nucleotide sequence: TGTGCCAGCAGGTCAATGGGGGCGCTCGGAGACAATGAGCAGTTCTTC.

This clonotype has a count of ten or more. The chain recombines TRBV12-3 or TRBV12-4 with TRBJ1-1, with 7 bases aligning to TRBD1. CDR3 length: 11 amino acids. The V and J ends lost 6 bases and 8 bases, in that order; junction bases with no gene match: 3. CDR3 protein: CASRPTGEAFF. CDR3 DNA sequence: TGTGCCAGCAGGCCGACAGGGGAAGCTTTCTTT.

This clonotype appeared a few times. This chain connects TRBV7-9 to TRBJ2-3; D gene ambiguous. In germline, CDR1 is SEHNR, CDR2 FQNEAQ (reference sequence). V was clipped by 4 bases and J by 0 bases, with 8 bases between them. The CDR3 is 14 residues long. CDR3 sequence: CASSSTLSTDTQYF. The CDR3 bases are TGTGCCAGCAGCTCCACCCTTAGCACAGATACGCAGTATTTT.

This clonotype was recorded a few times. The V and J genes are TRBV7-9 and TRBJ2-5; 8 bases are shared with TRBD1. The junction had 12 bases not matched to a gene; V was cut back by 6 bases and J by 3 bases. The CDR3 covers 16 residues. Germline CDR1 SEHNR, CDR2 FQNEAQ (reference sequence). CDR3 sequence: CASRRQGQVTEETQYF. The DNA for the CDR3 is TGTGCCAGCAGGCGGCAGGGACAGGTGACCGAAGAGACCCAGTACTTC.

This clonotype was seen many times. This chain uses TRBV5-1 with TRBJ2-7, with D perhaps matching TRBD2 (6 bases). Germline values: CDR1 SGHRS, CDR2 YFSETQ. The CDR3 is made up of 13 amino acids. V gave up 4 bases and J gave up 1 base, with 9 bases separating them. DNA of the CDR3: TGCGCCAGCAGCGGCGGGATTTCCTACGAGCAGTACTTC. Its protein is CASSGGISYEQYF. Variable domain in full (rest from reference TRBV5-1 and TRBJ2-7): KAGVTQTPRYLIKTRGQQVTLSCSPISGHRSVSWYQQTPGQGLQFLFEYFSETQRNKGNFPGRFSGRQFSNSRSEMNVSTLELGDSALYLCASSGGISYEQYFGPGTRLTVT.

CDR3 loop: CSVGGVEGSGANVLTF. The DNA of the CDR3 is TGCAGCGTTGGGGGGGTCGAGGGGTCTGGGGCCAACGTCCTGACTTTC. V and J are TRBV29-1 and TRBJ2-6; D perhaps matches TRBD2 (6 bases). The V and J ends lost 4 bases and 1 base respectively, with 14 bases between them. CDR1 and CDR2 from the germline V gene are SQVTM and ANQGSEA. The CDR3 is 16 residues long. The full variable domain, with the rest looked up from reference TRBV29-1 and TRBJ2-6, is SAVISQKPSRDICQRGTSLTIQCQVDSQVTMMFWYRQQPGQSLTLIATANQGSEATYESGFVIDKFPISRPNLTFSTLTVSNMSPEDSSIYLCSVGGVEGSGANVLTFGAGSRLTVL.

This clonotype has a handful of counts. This chain uses TRBV5-5 with TRBJ2-7; 15 bases line up with TRBD2. The junction had 5 bases not matched to a gene; V was cut back by 4 bases and J by 0 bases. CDR3 length equals 17 residues. The germline gives CDR1 SGHKS, CDR2 YYEKEE (reference sequence). CDR3 sequence: CASSGGLAGGDSYEQYF. In DNA form, the CDR3 reads TGTGCCAGCAGCGGGGGACTAGCGGGGGGAGACTCCTACGAGCAGTACTTC.

The V call is TRBV4-3, the J call TRBJ2-5, with 14 nucleotides matching TRBD2. Germline V lookup: CDR1 LGHNA, CDR2 YSLEER. The length of the CDR3 is 16 residues. Trimming took 5 bases from V and 7 from J; bases not matched to a gene: 9. CDR3 residues: CASSYGTSGSVGTQYF. The CDR3 nucleotides read TGCGCCAGCAGCTATGGGACTAGCGGGAGCGTTGGGACCCAGTACTTC.

This clonotype was detected a few times. The V and J genes are TRBV12-3 or TRBV12-4 and TRBJ2-3; 11 bases fit TRBD2. The V gene end was trimmed by 0 bases and the J gene end by 3 bases; junction bases not matched to a gene: 5. CDR3 length equals 17 residues. The CDR3 DNA reads TGTGCCAGCAGTTTAGCGACGACTAGCGGGACAACAGATACGCAGTATTTT. Translation: CASSLATTSGTTDTQYF.

This clonotype was counted between two and nine times. V gene TRBV6-2 or TRBV6-3 combines with J gene TRBJ1-5, with 7 bases identical to TRBD1. Germline CDR1 is MNHEY and CDR2 is SVGEGT. The length of the CDR3 is 18 residues. V lost 2 bases, J lost 3 bases, and 13 bases stayed unmatched. This CDR3 is CASSYPETGMMNNQPQHF. In DNA form, the CDR3 reads TGTGCCAGCAGTTACCCCGAGACAGGGATGATGAACAATCAGCCCCAGCATTTT.

The rearrangement joins TRBV6-2 or TRBV6-3 to TRBJ2-4; D may be TRBD2 (7 bases). This CDR3 is 17 amino acids long. V lost 2 bases to trimming and J lost 8 bases, with 22 bases between them. Germline CDR1 reads MNHEY; CDR2 reads SVGEGT. DNA of the CDR3: TGTGCCAGCAGTTACGAGGACCGGGGGGCGCCGATGTACATTCAGTACTTC. Protein sequence: CASSYEDRGAPMYIQYF.